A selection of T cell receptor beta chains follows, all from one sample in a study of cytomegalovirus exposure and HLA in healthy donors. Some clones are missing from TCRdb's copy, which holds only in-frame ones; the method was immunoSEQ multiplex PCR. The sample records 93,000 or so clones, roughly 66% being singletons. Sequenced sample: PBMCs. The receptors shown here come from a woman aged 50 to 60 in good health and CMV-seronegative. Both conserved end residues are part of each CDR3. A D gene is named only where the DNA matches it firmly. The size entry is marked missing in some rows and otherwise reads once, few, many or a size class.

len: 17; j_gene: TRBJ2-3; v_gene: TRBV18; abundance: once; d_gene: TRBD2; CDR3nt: TGTGCCAGCTCACCGAGGACTAGCGGGGGCTCCACAGATACGCAGTATTTT; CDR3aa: CASSPRTSGGSTDTQYF
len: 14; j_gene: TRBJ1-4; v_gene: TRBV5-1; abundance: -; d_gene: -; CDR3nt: TGCGCCAGCAGCTTCCGGGGGATTCGGGAAAAACTGTTTTTT; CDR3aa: CASSFRGIREKLFF
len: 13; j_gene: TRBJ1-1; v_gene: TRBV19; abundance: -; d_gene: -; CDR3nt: TGTGCCAGTAGTAATCTAGAGAACACTGAAGCTTTCTTT; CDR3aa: CASSNLENTEAFF
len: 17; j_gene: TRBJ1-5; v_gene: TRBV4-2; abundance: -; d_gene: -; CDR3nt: TGTGCCAGCAGCCAAGTCTTGGGGGCAATGGGCAATCAGCCCCAGCATTTT; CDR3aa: CASSQVLGAMGNQPQHF
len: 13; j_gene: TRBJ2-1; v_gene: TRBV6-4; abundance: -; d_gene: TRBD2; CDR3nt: TGTGCCAGCAGTAGCGGGAGCCGCAATGAGCAGTTCTTC; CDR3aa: CASSSGSRNEQFF
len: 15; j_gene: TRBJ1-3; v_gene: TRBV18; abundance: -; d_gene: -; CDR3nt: TGTGCCAGCTCACTAACAGAAGTCTCTGGAAACACCATATATTTT; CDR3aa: CASSLTEVSGNTIYF
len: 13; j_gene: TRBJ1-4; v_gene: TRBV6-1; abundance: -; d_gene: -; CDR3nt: TGTGCCAGCACCCGAAGGGGGAATGAAAAACTGTTTTTT; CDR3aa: CASTRRGNEKLFF
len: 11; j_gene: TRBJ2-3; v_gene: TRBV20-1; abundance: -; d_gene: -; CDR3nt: TGCAGTGCCCTGCGGCCAGATACGCAGTATTTT; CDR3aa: CSALRPDTQYF
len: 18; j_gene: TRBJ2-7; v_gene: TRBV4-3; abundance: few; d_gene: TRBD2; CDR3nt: TGCGCCAGCCCGATTAAAAAAACACTAGCGGGCCTCGCCTACGAGCAGTACTTC; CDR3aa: CASPIKKTLAGLAYEQYF
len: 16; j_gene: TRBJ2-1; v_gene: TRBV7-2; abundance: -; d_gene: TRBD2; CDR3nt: TGTGCCAGCAGCAAAAATCTACTAGCGGGAGTAATTGAGCAGTTCTTC; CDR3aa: CASSKNLLAGVIEQFF
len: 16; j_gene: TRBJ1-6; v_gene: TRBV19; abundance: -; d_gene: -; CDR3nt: TGTGCCAGTAGTTCCCCAGGGGTCGGTTGGAATTCACCCCTCCACTTT; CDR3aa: CASSSPGVGWNSPLHF
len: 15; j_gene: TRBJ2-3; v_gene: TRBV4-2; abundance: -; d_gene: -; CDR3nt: TGTGCCAGCAGCCAAGCACTCGGGGGCACAGATACGCAGTATTTT; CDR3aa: CASSQALGGTDTQYF
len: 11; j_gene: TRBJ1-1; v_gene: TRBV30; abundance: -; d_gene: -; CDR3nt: TGTGCCTGGAGGCCGGTGACTGAAGCTTTCTTT; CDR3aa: CAWRPVTEAFF
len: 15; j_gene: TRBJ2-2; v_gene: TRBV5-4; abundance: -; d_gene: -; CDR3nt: TGTGCCAGCAGCTTGGCGAGACAGCTGACCGGGGAGCTGTTTTTT; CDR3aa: CASSLARQLTGELFF